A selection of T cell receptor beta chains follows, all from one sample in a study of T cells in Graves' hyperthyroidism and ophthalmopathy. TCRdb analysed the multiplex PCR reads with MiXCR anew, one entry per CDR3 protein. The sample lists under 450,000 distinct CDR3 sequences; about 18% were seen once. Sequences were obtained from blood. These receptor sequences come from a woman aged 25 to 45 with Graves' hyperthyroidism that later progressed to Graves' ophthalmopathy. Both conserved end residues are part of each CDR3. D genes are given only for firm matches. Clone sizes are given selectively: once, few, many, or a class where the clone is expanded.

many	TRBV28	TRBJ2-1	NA	TGTGCCAGCAGTATATTGGACAGCTCCTACAATGAGCAGTTCTTC	CASSILDSSYNEQFF
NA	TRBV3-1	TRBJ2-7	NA	TGTGCCAGCAGCCAAAGTTCGATGGGGGGCGAGCAGTACTTC	CASSQSSMGGEQYF
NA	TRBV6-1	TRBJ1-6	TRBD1	TGTGCCAGCAGTGGGGTGTCAGGGGGTAATTCACCCCTCCACTTT	CASSGVSGGNSPLHF
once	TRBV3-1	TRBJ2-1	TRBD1	TGTGCCAGCAGCCGCGGGACAGGGGGGATTGAGCAGTTCTTC	CASSRGTGGIEQFF
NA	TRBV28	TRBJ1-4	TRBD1	TGTGCCAGCAGCCAACAGTCGACAGGGGGCGGTGAAAAACTGTTTTTT	CASSQQSTGGGEKLFF
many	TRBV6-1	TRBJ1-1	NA	TGTGCCAGCGGAAGGCAGGGGAGCACTGAAGCTTTCTTT	CASGRQGSTEAFF
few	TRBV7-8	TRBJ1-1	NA	TGTGCCAGCAGCATCCCGGGGCTTTTAGGGGGCACTGAAGCTTTCTTT	CASSIPGLLGGTEAFF
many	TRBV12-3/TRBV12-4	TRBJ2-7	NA	TGTGCCAGCAGCTTCAGGACCCCGCTCTCCTACGAGCAGTACTTC	CASSFRTPLSYEQYF
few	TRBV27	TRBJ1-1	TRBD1	TGTGCCAGCAGCCATGGGACAGAGAACACTGAAGCTTTCTTT	CASSHGTENTEAFF
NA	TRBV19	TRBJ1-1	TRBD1	TGTGCCAGTATTGAAAATACAGGGGCTGGCACTGAAGCTTTCTTT	CASIENTGAGTEAFF
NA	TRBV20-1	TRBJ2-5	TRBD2	TGCAGTGCTAGAGATTTGATAGCGGGGGACGAGTGGGAGACCCAGTACTTC	CSARDLIAGDEWETQYF
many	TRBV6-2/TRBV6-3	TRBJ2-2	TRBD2	TGTGCCAGCAGTTTATCCCCTAGCGGGAGTTTCACCGGGGAGCTGTTTTTT	CASSLSPSGSFTGELFF
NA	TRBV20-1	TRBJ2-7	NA	TGCAGTGCTAGAGGCGACCAATCCTACGAGCAGTACTTC	CSARGDQSYEQYF
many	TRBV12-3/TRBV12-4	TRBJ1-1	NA	TGTGCCAGCAGTTCCCCGTGGACAGATAACACTGAAGCTTTCTTT	CASSSPWTDNTEAFF
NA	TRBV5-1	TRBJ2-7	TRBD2	TGCGCCAGCAGCGGGGGGGGAAGCGGGAGCTCCTACGAGCAGTACTTC	CASSGGGSGSSYEQYF
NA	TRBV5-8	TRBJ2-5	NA	TGTGCCAGCAGTCCTTTTCAGTCGTACCAAGAGACCCAGTACTTC	CASSPFQSYQETQYF
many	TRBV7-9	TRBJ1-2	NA	TGTGCCAGCAGCTTAGTAGGGGGGTCACCAAACTATGGCTACACCTTC	CASSLVGGSPNYGYTF
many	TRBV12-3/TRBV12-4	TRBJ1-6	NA	TGTGCCAGCAGCTCCGGGACAACCGATTACTATAATTCACCCCTCCACTTT	CASSSGTTDYYNSPLHF
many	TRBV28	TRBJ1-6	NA	TGTGCCAGCAGACAGGGAAATTCACCCCTCCACTTT	CASRQGNSPLHF
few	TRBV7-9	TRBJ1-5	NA	TGTGCCAGCAGCTTAGGGGTTGGACTTAGCAATCAGCCCCAGCATTTT	CASSLGVGLSNQPQHF
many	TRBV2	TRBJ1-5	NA	TGTGCCAGCAGTGAGGCAGGGAATAGCAATCAGCCCCAGCATTTT	CASSEAGNSNQPQHF
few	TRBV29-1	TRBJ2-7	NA	TGCAGCGTTGAGGGGGCACCCGGTGAGTACGAGCAGTACTTC	CSVEGAPGEYEQYF
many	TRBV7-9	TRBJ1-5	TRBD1	TGTGCCAGCAGCTCAGCCCTACAACAGGGGGTACGTCAGCCCCAGCATTTT	CASSSALQQGVRQPQHF
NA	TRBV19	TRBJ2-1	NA	TGTGCCAGTAGTATGGGAGAGACCCATGAGCAGTTCTTC	CASSMGETHEQFF
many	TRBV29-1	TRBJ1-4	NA	TGCAGCGTTCCCATGGGAGGGAATGAAAAACTGTTTTTT	CSVPMGGNEKLFF
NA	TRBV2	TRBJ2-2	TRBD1	TGTGCCAGCACCCCCCGGGATCCGGACAGGGTCGACTCCGGGGAGCTGTTTTTT	CASTPRDPDRVDSGELFF
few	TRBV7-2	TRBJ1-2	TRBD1	TGTGCCAGCAGCTTAGTGACAGGGAGCCGCGGGGGCTACACCTTC	CASSLVTGSRGGYTF
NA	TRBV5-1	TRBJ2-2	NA	TGCGCCAGCAGCTTGTCGTTCGGTTTAGGGGGGAACACCGGGGAGCTGTTTTTT	CASSLSFGLGGNTGELFF
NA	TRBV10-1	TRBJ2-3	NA	TGCGCCAGCAGTGAGTCGCGAGTGGGACTGGGCACAGATACGCAGTATTTT	CASSESRVGLGTDTQYF
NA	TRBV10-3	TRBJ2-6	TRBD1	TGTGCCATCAGCACCACCGGACAGGCAAATTCTGGGGCCAACGTCCTGACTTTC	CAISTTGQANSGANVLTF
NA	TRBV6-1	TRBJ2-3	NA	TGTGCCAGCAGTCGGGACCGTAGTCCAGATACGCAGTATTTT	CASSRDRSPDTQYF
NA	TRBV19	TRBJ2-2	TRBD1	TGTGCCAGTAGGGTTTATGGACAGGTGAACACCGGGGAGCTGTTTTTT	CASRVYGQVNTGELFF
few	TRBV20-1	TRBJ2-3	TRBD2	TGCAGTGTTCCTGGTGCCGCGGGGGGGCCCGAGGGAGATACGCAGTATTTT	CSVPGAAGGPEGDTQYF
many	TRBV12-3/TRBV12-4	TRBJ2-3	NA	TGTGCCAGCAGTCCTCGAGAGGGGGATACGCAGTATTTT	CASSPREGDTQYF
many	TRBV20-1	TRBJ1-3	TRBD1	TGCAGTGCTCCTCAGGGGGCTGGAAACACCATATATTTT	CSAPQGAGNTIYF
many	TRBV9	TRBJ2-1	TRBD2	TGTGCCAGCAGCGTAGGGGGAGCGGGGTTAAATGAGCAGTTCTTC	CASSVGGAGLNEQFF
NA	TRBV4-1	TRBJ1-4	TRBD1	TGCGCCAGCAGCCAAGGGGGACCGGGACAGGTTCGTGAAAAACTGTTTTTT	CASSQGGPGQVREKLFF
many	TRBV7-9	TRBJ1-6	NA	TGTGCCAGCAGCTTAGGTTCACCCCTCCACTTT	CASSLGSPLHF
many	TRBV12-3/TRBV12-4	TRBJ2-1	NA	TGTGCCAGCAGTTCGCGGACAGAAAGCTCCTACAATGAGCAGTTCTTC	CASSSRTESSYNEQFF
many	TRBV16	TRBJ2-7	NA	TGTGCCAGCAGCCCTGAGGTTGGCGGTTGGGAGCAGTACTTC	CASSPEVGGWEQYF